This record covers a single T cell receptor beta chain. The antigen remains undetermined. CDR3 length equals 14 residues. CDR1 and CDR2 from the germline V gene are SGHTA and FQGNSA. V was pared by 5 bases and J by 2 bases, with 12 bases between. The data were taken from a study of cytomegalovirus exposure and HLA in healthy donors. Primers: 60 Vbeta forward and 13 Jbeta reverse. Assay: immunoSEQ multiplex PCR; the TCRdb copy retains only in-frame clones and omits some. The specimen's table records 100,000 or so clones. The study, taken as a whole, reports: The study listed under 200 cytomegalovirus-associated TCR beta chains. Rare TCR sequences predominated, though certain public TCRs were found in many donors.

The rearrangement links TRBV7-2 to TRBJ1-2; perhaps TRBD1 as D (6 bases). The source is a man aged 50 to 60 in good health and CMV-seronegative. Sequencing was carried out using PBMCs. The CDR3 DNA follows: TGTGCCAGCAGCCAACATGGACAGAACTATGGCTACACCTTC. Amino acid sequence: CASSQHGQNYGYTF.